These 30 T cell receptor beta chains were all obtained from the same sample, sequenced in a study of Ad26.COV2.S vaccination and SARS-CoV-2 variants. Sequencing was performed with immunoSEQ multiplex PCR; in TCRdb, only in-frame clones are kept and a portion is missing. Of 180,000 or so clones listed, around nine tenths are singletons. The sequencing used peripheral blood, collected after recovery from COVID-19. These receptors were collected from a human donor who had recovered from COVID-19.

This clone was seen more than once but under ten times. This chain uses TRBV5-1 with TRBJ2-7; 9 bases agree with TRBD1. In germline, CDR1 is SGHRS, CDR2 YFSETQ. V gave up 8 bases and J gave up 2 bases; unmatched junction bases: 5. The CDR3 contains 13 residues. CDR3 protein: CASRRTGAYEQYF. The CDR3 region has the DNA TGCGCCAGTCGACGGACAGGGGCCTACGAGCAGTACTTC. Together with reference TRBV5-1 and TRBJ2-7, the CDR3 gives the full variable domain: KAGVTQTPRYLIKTRGQQVTLSCSPISGHRSVSWYQQTPGQGLQFLFEYFSETQRNKGNFPGRFSGRQFSNSRSEMNVSTLELGDSALYLCASRRTGAYEQYFGPGTRLTVT.

The chain joins TRBV5-1 to TRBJ2-1, with D possibly being TRBD2 (6 bases). The germline CDR1 and CDR2 sequences are SGHRS and YFSETQ. Trimming pared 4 bases from V and 4 bases from J, leaving 9 bases between. CDR3 length: 13 amino acids. CDR3 sequence reads: CASSTGGYNEQFF. In DNA form, the CDR3 reads TGCGCCAGCAGCACCGGAGGGTACAATGAGCAGTTCTTC.

The V call is TRBV5-1, the J call TRBJ2-1; D gene ambiguous. V dropped 7 bases and J dropped 3 bases, with 11 bases sitting between them. The CDR3 spans 13 residues. CDR1 and CDR2 from the germline V gene are SGHRS and YFSETQ. The CDR3 region is CASQSGSYNEQFF. DNA of the CDR3: TGCGCCAGCCAGTCGGGTAGCTACAATGAGCAGTTCTTC.

The V call is TRBV18, the J call TRBJ2-2; D perhaps matches TRBD2 (5 bases). Germline CDR1 is KGHSH and CDR2 is LQKENI. The V and J ends lost 2 bases and 2 bases respectively, with 9 bases between them. The CDR3 has 15 residues. CDR3 nucleotide sequence: TGTGCCAGCTCACCAAGGACTCCTAACACCGGGGAGCTGTTTTTT. It yields the protein CASSPRTPNTGELFF.

The chain uses TRBV25-1 and TRBJ2-1; D is uncertain. V was shortened by 1 base and J by 0 bases, with 10 bases between the two germline ends. The CDR3 is 16 amino acids. CDR1 MGHDK and CDR2 SYGVNS come from the germline V gene. CDR3 region: CASSELETSSYNEQFF. The CDR3, as DNA: TGTGCCAGCAGTGAATTGGAGACCAGCTCCTACAATGAGCAGTTCTTC.

This chain joins TRBV6-5 and TRBJ2-1; D is perhaps TRBD1 (6 bases). CDR1 is MNHEY, CDR2 SVGAGI, per germline. V lost 6 bases, J lost 1 base, and 10 bases lay in between. There are 14 residues in the CDR3. The CDR3 sequence: CASRRTVSYNEQFF. Here the CDR3 DNA reads TGTGCCAGCAGACGGACAGTGTCCTACAATGAGCAGTTCTTC.

This clone was seen just once. The J gene is TRBJ1-2, the V gene TRBV25-1; D remains unclear. The CDR3 has 12 amino acids. The germline V gene has CDR1 MGHDK and CDR2 SYGVNS. Trimming stripped 2 bases from V and 3 bases from J, with 4 bases between. The CDR3 sequence is CASSEGDYGYTF. CDR3 nucleotides: TGTGCCAGCAGTGAAGGGGACTATGGCTACACCTTC.

The V and J genes are TRBV19 and TRBJ2-3, with 11 bases aligning to TRBD2. Germline CDR1 reads LNHDA; CDR2 reads SQIVND (reference sequence). The V segment lost 6 bases and the J segment 2 bases; nucleotides outside the gene matches: 4. The CDR3 has 15 residues. The CDR3 protein is CASRPTSGITDTQYF. The CDR3 bases are TGTGCCAGTAGACCGACTAGCGGGATCACAGATACGCAGTATTTT.

This chain joins TRBV9 and TRBJ2-6; the match to TRBD1 covers 7 bases. Unmatched junction bases numbered 6, after V lost 0 bases and J lost 3 bases. Germline CDR1 reads SGDLS; CDR2 reads YYNGEE. This CDR3 has 17 residues. CDR3: CASSVAVDRNGANVLTF. DNA of the CDR3: TGTGCCAGCAGCGTAGCGGTGGACAGGAATGGGGCCAACGTCCTGACTTTC.

The rearrangement links TRBV10-3 to TRBJ2-2; tentatively, D is TRBD1 (6 bases). This CDR3 region has 14 residues. The V gene's germline CDR1 is ENHRY and CDR2 SYGVKD. The V and J ends lost 6 bases and 4 bases respectively, with 12 bases between them. The CDR3 DNA follows: TGTGCCATCAGCCCTCCAGGGGCCACCGGGGAGCTGTTTTTT. Protein sequence: CAISPPGATGELFF.

The rearrangement links TRBV27 to TRBJ2-6, with D perhaps given as TRBD1 or TRBD2 (6 bases each). This CDR3 spans 16 amino acids. Germline CDR1 reads MNHEY; CDR2 reads SMNVEV (reference sequence). V dropped 3 bases and J dropped 0 bases, with 9 bases sitting between them. The CDR3 bases are TGTGCCAGCAGTTTGGGGGGCAACTCTGGGGCCAACGTCCTGACTTTC. Its translation is CASSLGGNSGANVLTF.

The chain joins TRBV18 to TRBJ2-5; weak D call: TRBD2 (6 bases). Per germline, CDR1 KGHSH and CDR2 LQKENI. V was trimmed by 1 base and J by 4 bases, leaving 10 bases between them. This CDR3 has 14 residues. The CDR3 protein is CASSPRTSTETQYF. For the CDR3, the DNA is TGTGCCAGCTCACCACGAACTAGCACAGAGACCCAGTACTTC.

This rearrangement joins TRBV5-1 to TRBJ2-5, with D possibly being TRBD1 or TRBD2 (6 bases each). CDR3 size: 15 residues. V lost 1 base and J 1 base, leaving 11 bases between the germline ends. In germline, CDR1 is SGHRS, CDR2 YFSETQ. The CDR3 sequence: CASSLPGGFQETQYF. The DNA for the CDR3 is TGCGCCAGCAGCTTGCCCGGGGGCTTCCAAGAGACCCAGTACTTC.

The CDR3 here is CASSLFSEETYEQYF. CDR3 sequence (DNA): TGTGCCAGCAGCTTGTTTTCGGAAGAGACCTACGAGCAGTACTTC. The J gene is TRBJ2-7, the V gene TRBV5-6; D remains ambiguous. The CDR3 spans 15 residues. Trimming shortened V by 1 base and J by 2 bases, and 13 bases separated the two germline ends. Germline values: CDR1 SGHDT, CDR2 YYEEEE.

This clone has only a few counts. The chain combines TRBV30 with TRBJ1-3, with D tentatively TRBD1 (5 bases). This CDR3 has 14 residues. The germline CDR1 and CDR2 sequences are GTSNPN and SVGIG (reference sequence). Deletions cut 4 bases from V and 4 bases from J, with 14 bases between. CDR3 protein: CAWTLRGSGNTIYF. DNA for the CDR3: TGTGCCTGGACCTTGAGGGGATCAGGAAACACCATATATTTT.

The rearrangement links TRBV6-6 to TRBJ2-3; D might be TRBD2 (6 bases). CDR1 and CDR2 from the germline V gene are MNHNY and SVGAGI (reference sequence). The CDR3 is 14 amino acids. The V end was cut by 0 bases, the J end by 14 bases, with 18 bases between. The CDR3 protein is CASSYSTTSGPRYF. The CDR3 DNA is TGTGCCAGCAGTTACTCCACGACTAGTGGTCCGCGGTATTTT.

V is TRBV4-2 and J is TRBJ1-2; D may be TRBD1 (5 bases). Looked up from germline, CDR1 is LGHNA and CDR2 is YNFKEQ. The CDR3 is 14 amino acids. V lost 4 bases, J lost 4 bases, and 13 bases lay in between. In DNA form, the CDR3 reads TGTGCCAGCAGCCGTGAGAGGGGACTCTATGGCTACACCTTC. As protein: CASSRERGLYGYTF.

This clone has a handful of counts. The chain employs TRBV4-1 and TRBJ1-5; D is undetermined. Germline V gene sequence: CDR1 MGHRA, CDR2 YSYEKL. V was clipped by 0 bases and J by 2 bases, with 2 bases between them. The CDR3 runs 13 residues. This CDR3 is CASSQDGNQPQHF. CDR3 DNA: TGCGCCAGCAGCCAAGACGGCAATCAGCCCCAGCATTTT.

The sample holds a few counts of this clone. V is TRBV19 and J is TRBJ2-2, with 10 bases identical to TRBD1. Trimming cost V 4 bases and J 1 base; bases outside gene matches: 9. CDR3 size: 18 residues. Germline CDR1 LNHDA, CDR2 SQIVND (reference sequence). The CDR3 protein is CASSTDRGLEWNTGELFF. CDR3 bases: TGTGCCAGTAGTACGGACAGGGGGTTGGAATGGAACACCGGGGAGCTGTTTTTT. Looking up the rest from reference TRBV19 and TRBJ2-2 gives the full variable domain: DGGITQSPKYLFRKEGQNVTLSCEQNLNHDAMYWYRQDPGQGLRLIYYSQIVNDFQKGDIAEGYSVSREKKESFPLTVTSAQKNPTAFYLCASSTDRGLEWNTGELFFGEGSRLTVL.

This sequence joins TRBV5-1 and TRBJ2-5; D is possibly TRBD2 (6 bases). V lost 2 bases and J lost 1, with 12 bases in between. The CDR3 is made up of 15 amino acids. Per the germline V gene, CDR1 is SGHRS and CDR2 is YFSETQ. CDR3 region: CASSLDTGSQETQYF. The CDR3 DNA sequence: TGCGCCAGCAGCTTAGATACCGGGAGCCAAGAGACCCAGTACTTC.

The chain employs TRBV7-9 and TRBJ2-1; no reliable D call. The CDR3 contains 12 residues. Germline assignment: CDR1 SEHNR and CDR2 FQNEAQ (reference sequence). V was pared by 5 bases and J by 5 bases, with 7 bases between. The CDR3 region is CASSPRNNEQFF. CDR3 bases: TGTGCCAGCAGCCCGAGGAACAATGAGCAGTTCTTC.

The chain uses TRBV28 and TRBJ1-4; D gene uncertain. The CDR3 has 14 amino acids. The V end lost 5 bases, the J end lost 8 bases, and 15 bases lay between the germline ends. Germline CDR1 reads MDHEN; CDR2 reads SYDVKM. The DNA for the CDR3 is TGTGCCAGCAGTCACCGGCAGCTAGGGGAAAAACTGTTTTTT. Its translation: CASSHRQLGEKLFF.

The DNA of the CDR3 is TGTGCCAGCAGTTACTCGACTGCAGGGGGTGAGCAGTTCTTC. Translating gives CASSYSTAGGEQFF. The rearrangement joins TRBV6-5 to TRBJ2-1, with 7 bases that match TRBD1. Trimming took 0 bases from V and 9 from J; bases not matched to a gene: 5. Germline CDR1 MNHEY, CDR2 SVGAGI. The length of the CDR3 is 14 residues.

The rearrangement links TRBV5-1 to TRBJ2-5, with 11 bases aligning to TRBD1. From germline, CDR1 is SGHRS and CDR2 YFSETQ. The CDR3 consists of 14 residues. V shed 3 bases and J 4 bases; nucleotides not matched to a gene: 2. The CDR3 DNA follows: TGCGCCAGCAGCTCCGGGACAGGGGGAGAGACCCAGTACTTC. Its translation: CASSSGTGGETQYF.

The rearrangement uses TRBV6-5 and TRBJ1-3; no clear D. CDR1 and CDR2 (germline): MNHEY, SVGAGI. CDR3 length: 14 residues. V was cut by 6 bases and J by 2 bases, with 11 bases left in between. CDR3 protein: CASRGGGTGNTIYF. CDR3 nucleotides: TGTGCCAGCAGGGGAGGAGGGACTGGAAACACCATATATTTT.

This chain uses TRBV9 with TRBJ2-3; 8 bases agree with TRBD1. The germline V gene encodes CDR1 SGDLS and CDR2 YYNGEE. V was clipped by 0 bases and J by 2 bases; unmatched bases: 5. This CDR3 is built from 16 residues. The CDR3 loop is CASSVGQGAYTDTQYF. The CDR3 nucleotides read TGTGCCAGCAGCGTAGGGCAGGGGGCCTACACAGATACGCAGTATTTT.

This chain joins TRBV7-9 and TRBJ1-2, with 7 bases identical to TRBD1. Unmatched junction bases numbered 11, after V lost 1 base and J lost 3 bases. CDR3 size: 17 residues. CDR1 and CDR2 from the germline V gene are SEHNR and FQNEAQ (reference sequence). The CDR3 protein is CASSLVTGRDMHYGYTF. The CDR3 DNA reads TGTGCCAGCAGCTTAGTGACAGGGAGGGATATGCACTATGGCTACACCTTC.

V gene TRBV6-5 combines with J gene TRBJ2-3; 11 bases line up with TRBD2. The V segment lost 4 bases and the J segment 2 bases; nucleotides outside the gene matches: 2. CDR1 and CDR2 (germline): MNHEY, SVGAGI. The CDR3 runs 15 residues. CDR3 loop: CASSSSGGNTDTQYF. The CDR3 DNA reads as TGTGCCAGCAGTTCTAGCGGGGGGAACACAGATACGCAGTATTTT.

V is TRBV5-5 and J is TRBJ2-7; TRBD2 matches 9 bases. The germline V gene has CDR1 SGHKS and CDR2 YYEKEE (reference sequence). This CDR3 is built from 15 residues. Germline trimming cut 6 bases from V and 7 bases from J; bases unmatched to any gene: 14. CDR3 in amino acids: CASTFQLAGAGEQYF. CDR3 in DNA: TGTGCCAGCACCTTTCAATTAGCGGGAGCCGGTGAGCAGTACTTC. Supplemented by reference TRBV5-5 and TRBJ2-7, the full variable domain reads DAGVTQSPTHLIKTRGQQVTLRCSPISGHKSVSWYQQVLGQGPQFIFQYYEKEERGRGNFPDRFSARQFPNYSSELNVNALLLGDSALYLCASTFQLAGAGEQYFGPGTRLTVT.

The CDR3 protein is CAWSAGGELFF. CDR3 nucleotide sequence: TGTGCCTGGAGTGCTGGAGGGGAGCTGTTTTTT. This chain links TRBV30 with TRBJ2-2, with D hard to call. Trimming took 1 base from V and 8 from J, leaving 5 bases between them. Germline V lookup: CDR1 GTSNPN, CDR2 SVGIG (reference sequence). The CDR3 totals 11 residues. The whole variable domain, remainder taken from reference TRBV30 and TRBJ2-2, is SQTIHQWPATLVQPVGSPLSLECTVEGTSNPNLYWYRQAAGRGLQLLFYSVGIGQISSEVPQNLSASRPQDRQFILSSKKLLLSDSGFYLCAWSAGGELFFGEGSRLTVL.